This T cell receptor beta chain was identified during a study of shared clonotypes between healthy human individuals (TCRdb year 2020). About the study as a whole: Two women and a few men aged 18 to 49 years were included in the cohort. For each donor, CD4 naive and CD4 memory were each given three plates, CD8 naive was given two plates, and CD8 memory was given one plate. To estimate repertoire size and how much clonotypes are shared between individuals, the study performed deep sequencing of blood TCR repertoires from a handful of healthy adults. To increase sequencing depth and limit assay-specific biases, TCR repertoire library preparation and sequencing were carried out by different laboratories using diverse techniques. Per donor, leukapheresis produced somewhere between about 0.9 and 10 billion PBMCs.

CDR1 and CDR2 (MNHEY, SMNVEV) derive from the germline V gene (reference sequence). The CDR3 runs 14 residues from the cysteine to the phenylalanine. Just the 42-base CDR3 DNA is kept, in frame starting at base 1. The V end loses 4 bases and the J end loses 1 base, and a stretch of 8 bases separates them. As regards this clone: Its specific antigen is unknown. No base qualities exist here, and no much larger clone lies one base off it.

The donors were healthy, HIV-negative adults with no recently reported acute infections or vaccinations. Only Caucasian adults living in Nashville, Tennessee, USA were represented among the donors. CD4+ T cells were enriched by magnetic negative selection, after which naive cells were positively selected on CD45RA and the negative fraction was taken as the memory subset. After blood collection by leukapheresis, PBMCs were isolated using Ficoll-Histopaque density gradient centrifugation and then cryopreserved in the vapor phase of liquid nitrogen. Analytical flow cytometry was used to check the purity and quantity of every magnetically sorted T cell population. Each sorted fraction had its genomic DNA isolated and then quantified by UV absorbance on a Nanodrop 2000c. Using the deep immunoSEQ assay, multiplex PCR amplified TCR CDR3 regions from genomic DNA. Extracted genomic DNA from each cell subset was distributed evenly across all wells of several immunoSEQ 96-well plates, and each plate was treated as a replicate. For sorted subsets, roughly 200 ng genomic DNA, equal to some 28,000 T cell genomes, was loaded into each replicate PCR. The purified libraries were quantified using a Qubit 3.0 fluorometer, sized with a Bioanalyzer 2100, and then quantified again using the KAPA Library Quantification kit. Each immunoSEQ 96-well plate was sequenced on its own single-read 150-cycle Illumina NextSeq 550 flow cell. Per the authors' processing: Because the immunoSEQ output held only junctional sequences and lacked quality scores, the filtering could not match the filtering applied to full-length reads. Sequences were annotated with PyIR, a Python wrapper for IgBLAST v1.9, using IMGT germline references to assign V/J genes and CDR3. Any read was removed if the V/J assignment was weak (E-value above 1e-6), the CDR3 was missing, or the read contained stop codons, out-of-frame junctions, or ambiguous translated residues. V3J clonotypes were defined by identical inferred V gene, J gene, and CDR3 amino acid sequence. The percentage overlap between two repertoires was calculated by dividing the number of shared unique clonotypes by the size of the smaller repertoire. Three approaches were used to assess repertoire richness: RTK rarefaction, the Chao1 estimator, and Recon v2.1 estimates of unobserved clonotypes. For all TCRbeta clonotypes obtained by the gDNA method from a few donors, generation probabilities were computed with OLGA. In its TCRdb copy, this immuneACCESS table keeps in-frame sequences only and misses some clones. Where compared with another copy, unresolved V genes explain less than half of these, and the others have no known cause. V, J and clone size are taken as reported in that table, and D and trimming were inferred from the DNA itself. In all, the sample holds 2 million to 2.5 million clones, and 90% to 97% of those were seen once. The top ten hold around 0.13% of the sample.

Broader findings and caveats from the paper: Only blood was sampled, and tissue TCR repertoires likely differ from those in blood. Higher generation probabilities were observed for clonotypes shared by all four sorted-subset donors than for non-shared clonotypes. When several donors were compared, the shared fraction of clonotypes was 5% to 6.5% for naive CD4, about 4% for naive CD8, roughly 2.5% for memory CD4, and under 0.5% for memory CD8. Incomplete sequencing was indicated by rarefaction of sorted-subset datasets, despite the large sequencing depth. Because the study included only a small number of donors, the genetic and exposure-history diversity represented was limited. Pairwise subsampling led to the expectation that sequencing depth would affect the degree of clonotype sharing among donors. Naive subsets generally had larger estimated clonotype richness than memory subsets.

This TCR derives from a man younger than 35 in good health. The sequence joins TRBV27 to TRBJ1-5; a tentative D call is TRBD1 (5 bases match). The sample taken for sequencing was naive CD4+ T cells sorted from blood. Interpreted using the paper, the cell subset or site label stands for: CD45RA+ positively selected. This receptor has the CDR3 CASSWGGSNQPQHF. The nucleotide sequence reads TGTGCCAGCAGTTGGGGGGGGAGCAATCAGCCCCAGCATTTT.